This T cell receptor beta chain was recovered during a study of T cells after yellow fever vaccination. The 5'RACE template-switching step produced TCR cDNA and added a universal primer site and UMIs. MiXCR, run by TCRdb on the 5' RACE reads, gives a single entry per CDR3 protein. The sample lists about 320,000 distinct CDR3 sequences; 3.5% to 4.5% were seen once. V lost 1 base and J lost 4, with 11 bases in between. Germline loops: CDR1 SGHDN, CDR2 FVKESK. The CDR3 is 16 residues long. This clonotype turned up a few times. The antigen remains unidentified. Whole-study results and caveats: Though weaker, the secondary response peaked faster, on day 5 versus 15. Abundant clonotypes from the bulk population could get into FACS-sorted repertoires as contaminants. The booster saw the reappearance of most primary-vaccination clones (approximately 97% CD4, roughly 87% CD8).

The starting material was PBMCs, obtained 15 days after the yellow fever booster vaccination. This chain joins TRBV14 and TRBJ2-6; D is unclear. This receptor was identified in a man aged 18-30 years who received the YFV17D yellow fever vaccine. CDR3 amino acids: CASSQGRFSGANVLTF. The CDR3 DNA sequence: TGTGCCAGCAGCCAAGGCCGATTCTCCGGGGCCAACGTCCTGACTTTC.